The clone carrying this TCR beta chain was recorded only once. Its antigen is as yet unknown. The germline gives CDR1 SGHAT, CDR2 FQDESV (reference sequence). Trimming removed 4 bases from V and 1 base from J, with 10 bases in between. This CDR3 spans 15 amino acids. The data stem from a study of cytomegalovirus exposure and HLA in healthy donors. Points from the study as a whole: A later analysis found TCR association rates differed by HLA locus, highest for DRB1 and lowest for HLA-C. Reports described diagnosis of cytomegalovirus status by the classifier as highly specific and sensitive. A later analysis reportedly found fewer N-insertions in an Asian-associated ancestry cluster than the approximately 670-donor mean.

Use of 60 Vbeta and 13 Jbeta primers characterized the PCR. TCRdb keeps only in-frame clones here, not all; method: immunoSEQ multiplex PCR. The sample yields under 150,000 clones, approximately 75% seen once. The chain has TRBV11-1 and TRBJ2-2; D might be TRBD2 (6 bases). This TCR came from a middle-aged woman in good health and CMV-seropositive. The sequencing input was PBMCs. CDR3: CASSWGGGNTGELFF. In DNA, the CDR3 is TGTGCCAGCAGCTGGGGAGGAGGGAACACCGGGGAGCTGTTTTTT.